These 24 T cell receptor beta chains were all obtained from the same sample, sequenced in a study of blood T cell repertoires in COVID-19. Method: immunoSEQ multiplex PCR; TCRdb's copy keeps in-frame clones and lacks some. This sample has 200,000 or so clones, with about 81% found just once. Sequencing input: peripheral blood. These receptors came from a man aged 30 to 45 with active or convalescent COVID-19.

The rearrangement links TRBV4-3 to TRBJ1-4, with unresolved D. V was pared by 1 base and J by 0 bases, with 12 bases between. Germline V gene lookup returns CDR1 LGHNA and CDR2 YSLEER. The CDR3 is made up of 17 amino acids. In nucleotides, the CDR3 is TGCGCCAGCAGCCAAGCCCGCATCCTATCAACTAATGAAAAACTGTTTTTT. Translation: CASSQARILSTNEKLFF.

The chain uses TRBV2 and TRBJ2-2; 13 bases are shared with TRBD2. V lost 6 bases to trimming and J lost 5 bases; unmatched junction nucleotides: 3. CDR1 is SNHLY, CDR2 FYNNEI, per germline. This CDR3 region has 15 residues. Written as DNA, the CDR3 is TGTGCCAGCAGGCCGACTAGCGGGGGGACCGGGGAGCTGTTTTTT. Translation: CASRPTSGGTGELFF. The variable domain in full, with the rest retrieved from reference TRBV2 and TRBJ2-2, is EPEVTQTPSHQVTQMGQEVILRCVPISNHLYFYWYRQILGQKVEFLVSFYNNEISEKSEIFDDQFSVERPDGSNFTLKIRSTKLEDSAMYFCASRPTSGGTGELFFGEGSRLTVL.

The rearrangement joins TRBV14 to TRBJ2-2; D perhaps matches TRBD1 (7 bases). The V end lost 4 bases, the J end lost 3 bases, and 18 bases lay between the germline ends. The CDR3 has 17 amino acids. Germline CDR1 SGHDN, CDR2 FVKESK. CDR3: CASSLVQGGGDTGELFF. The CDR3 nucleotides are TGTGCCAGCAGCCTAGTTCAAGGGGGCGGGGACACCGGGGAGCTGTTTTTT.

This clone has just one count. This chain connects TRBV20-1 to TRBJ2-7; perhaps TRBD1 as D (6 bases). V was shortened by 3 bases and J by 0 bases, with 12 bases between the two germline ends. The CDR3 spans 14 residues. Germline CDR1 is DFQATT and CDR2 is SNEGSKA (reference sequence). Here the CDR3 reads CSASDQGSSYEQYV. The CDR3, as DNA: TGCAGTGCTAGTGACCAGGGGTCCTCCTACGAGCAGTACGTC.

This clone was detected a few times. The J gene is TRBJ2-2, the V gene TRBV5-1; D is perhaps TRBD2 (6 bases). The germline V gene encodes CDR1 SGHRS and CDR2 YFSETQ. V was clipped by 0 bases and J by 5 bases, with 11 bases between them. The CDR3 sequence is 15 residues long. The CDR3 nucleotides are TGCGCCAGCAGCTTGGATGGAGGGGTAACCGGGGAGCTGTTTTTT. Amino acid sequence: CASSLDGGVTGELFF.

The V gene is TRBV5-1, the J gene TRBJ2-1; D gene ambiguous. The V and J ends lost 3 bases and 3 bases respectively, with 7 bases between them. Germline lookup yields CDR1 SGHRS and CDR2 YFSETQ. This CDR3 has 13 residues. The CDR3 here is CASSSSVYNEQFF. CDR3 in DNA: TGCGCCAGCAGCTCGAGCGTCTACAATGAGCAGTTCTTC.

The rearrangement uses TRBV10-1 and TRBJ1-2; possibly TRBD1 for D (6 bases). The CDR3 totals 16 residues. Germline V gene data show CDR1 as WNHNN and CDR2 as SYGVQD (reference sequence). V was shortened by 0 bases and J by 6 bases, with 17 bases between the two germline ends. The CDR3 here is CASSESLGAGYDGYTF. DNA for the CDR3: TGCGCCAGCAGTGAGTCGTTGGGGGCAGGCTATGATGGCTACACCTTC.

The chain joins TRBV27 to TRBJ1-5, with 7 bases identical to TRBD1. V lost 5 bases to trimming and J lost 5 bases; unmatched junction nucleotides: 12. The CDR3 loop spans 16 amino acids. From germline, CDR1 is MNHEY and CDR2 SMNVEV (reference sequence). CDR3: CASSPSPAQGYQPQHF. The DNA of the CDR3 is TGTGCCAGCAGTCCCTCCCCGGCACAGGGGTATCAGCCCCAGCATTTT.

The chain is built from TRBV7-2 and TRBJ2-2; 8 bases align to TRBD1. CDR3 size: 17 residues. Germline V CDR1 and CDR2: SGHTA, FQGNSA. With 0 bases clipped from V and 4 bases from J, the junction kept 7 bases outside the gene matches. The CDR3 bases are TGTGCCAGCAGCTTAGCGCCCCCAGGGGGCGGCACCGGGGAGCTGTTTTTT. Translation: CASSLAPPGGGTGELFF. The complete variable domain, with remaining parts taken from reference TRBV7-2 and TRBJ2-2, reads GAGVSQSPSNKVTEKGKDVELRCDPISGHTALYWYRQSLGQGLEFLIYFQGNSAPDKSGLPSDRFSAERTGGSVSTLTIQRTQQEDSAVYLCASSLAPPGGGTGELFFGEGSRLTVL.

The J gene is TRBJ2-1, the V gene TRBV6-5; D is perhaps TRBD2 (7 bases). This CDR3 contains 13 residues. Between the trimmed V and J ends, which lost 7 bases and 9 bases, there was a span of 16 bases. Germline V gene lookup returns CDR1 MNHEY and CDR2 SVGAGI. The CDR3 DNA sequence: TGTGCCAGCACCATGGGGGGGGCGTCTGAGCAGTTCTTC. It is translated as CASTMGGASEQFF.

This clone was counted a few times. This chain joins TRBV2 and TRBJ1-2; D ambiguous. Germline V lookup: CDR1 SNHLY, CDR2 FYNNEI. CDR3 length equals 14 residues. The V end lost 4 bases, the J end lost 0 bases, and 9 bases lay between the germline ends. In nucleotides, the CDR3 is TGTGCCAGCAGTGCAGACTCAGCTAACTATGGCTACACCTTC. Encoded protein: CASSADSANYGYTF.

The chain couples TRBV4-1 to TRBJ1-2; 8 bases map to TRBD1. The V segment lost 3 bases and the J segment 4 bases; nucleotides outside the gene matches: 25. Germline-derived CDR1 and CDR2 are MGHRA and YSYEKL. The CDR3 consists of 21 residues. CDR3 amino acids: CASSHPTRASATGASFYGYTF. CDR3 coding DNA: TGCGCCAGCAGCCATCCGACGAGGGCTTCGGCGACAGGGGCTTCATTCTATGGCTACACCTTC.

The chain is built from TRBV5-8 and TRBJ2-7, with 8 bases aligning to TRBD1. Germline CDR1 SGHTS, CDR2 YDEGEE. The CDR3 consists of 13 residues. V lost 4 bases, J lost 5 bases, and 5 bases stayed unmatched. The CDR3 nucleotides read TGTGCCAGCAGCCGACTGGACAGGGACGAGCAGTACGTC. Its translation: CASSRLDRDEQYV.

This chain links TRBV5-6 with TRBJ2-7, with a weak D call TRBD2 (5 bases). The CDR3 consists of 14 residues. Trimming took off 0 bases at V and 7 bases at J, with 14 bases between the two ends. Germline assignment: CDR1 SGHDT and CDR2 YYEEEE. The CDR3, as DNA: TGTGCCAGCAGCTTGGGGGCCGGGGTCCGGGAGCAGTACTTC. Encoded protein: CASSLGAGVREQYF.

J is TRBJ2-3 and V is TRBV7-6; 8 bases agree with TRBD2. CDR3 length equals 13 residues. Germline V gene sequence: CDR1 SGHVS, CDR2 FNYEAQ. Trimming removed 3 bases from V and 4 bases from J; junction bases left unmatched: 0. The CDR3 DNA follows: TGTGCCAGCAGCTTTAGCGGGGCAGATACGCAGTATTTT. Its translation is CASSFSGADTQYF.

This chain links TRBV5-1 with TRBJ2-1, with 9 bases matching TRBD1. The CDR3 extends over 16 amino acids. Germline CDR1 and CDR2: SGHRS and YFSETQ. Trimming removed 0 bases from V and 4 bases from J; junction bases left unmatched: 5. The CDR3 is CASSLARDRAYNEQFF. DNA for the CDR3: TGCGCCAGCAGCTTGGCCCGGGACAGGGCGTACAATGAGCAGTTCTTC.

V usage is TRBV4-1 and J usage is TRBJ2-5, with a possible D match to TRBD1 (5 bases). Germline V gene sequence: CDR1 MGHRA, CDR2 YSYEKL. The CDR3 covers 17 residues. Trimming pared 0 bases from V and 2 bases from J, leaving 16 bases between. The CDR3 reads CASSQDPPDTLQETQYF. The CDR3 nucleotides are TGCGCCAGCAGCCAAGATCCCCCGGACACCTTACAAGAGACCCAGTACTTC.

The rearrangement links TRBV6-1 to TRBJ1-4; 7 positions agree with TRBD1. V shed 3 bases, J shed 4 bases, and the junction held 11 bases outside the gene matches. CDR3 length: 17 residues. CDR1 and CDR2 (germline): MNHNS, SASEGT. This CDR3 reads CASSDRGIWAGNEKLFF. The CDR3 coding sequence is TGTGCCAGCAGTGACAGGGGGATATGGGCTGGTAATGAAAAACTGTTTTTT.

This clone showed up just once. This chain links TRBV28 with TRBJ1-2, with a tentative D call TRBD1 (5 bases). Trimming took off 5 bases at V and 8 bases at J, with 15 bases between the two ends. Germline V gene data show CDR1 as MDHEN and CDR2 as SYDVKM. The CDR3 contains 13 residues. The CDR3 nucleotides are TGTGCCAGCAGTCTAGGACAACCCGGCGGCTACACCTTC. Its protein is CASSLGQPGGYTF.

The chain combines TRBV28 with TRBJ1-1; D unresolved. The germline V gene has CDR1 MDHEN and CDR2 SYDVKM. The V and J ends lost 1 base and 4 bases respectively, with 13 bases between them. CDR3 length: 15 amino acids. The CDR3 here is CASSLLSGVRTEAFF. The CDR3 bases are TGTGCCAGCAGTTTATTATCCGGGGTGCGCACTGAAGCTTTCTTT.

The chain carries TRBV15 and TRBJ2-3, with 7 nucleotides matching TRBD2. V trimming: 4 bases; J trimming: 0 bases; junction bases outside the gene matches: 4. Germline V CDR1 and CDR2: LNHNV, YYDKDF (reference sequence). The CDR3 sequence is 15 residues long. In DNA, the CDR3 is TGTGCCACCAGCATGGGGGGGGGAAGCACAGATACGCAGTATTTT. It is translated as CATSMGGGSTDTQYF. The full variable domain, in which reference TRBV15 and TRBJ2-3 provide the parts outside the CDR3, is DAMVIQNPRYQVTQFGKPVTLSCSQTLNHNVMYWYQQKSSQAPKLLFHYYDKDFNNEADTPDNFQSRRPNTSFCFLDIRSPGLGDTAMYLCATSMGGGSTDTQYFGPGTRLTVL.

The rearrangement links TRBV2 to TRBJ1-6; D is possibly TRBD1 (5 bases). The CDR3 runs to 14 residues. V lost 6 bases to trimming and J lost 10 bases, with 16 bases between them. Germline V gene lookup returns CDR1 SNHLY and CDR2 FYNNEI. The CDR3 loop reads CASSAGLLNSPLHF. The CDR3 DNA follows: TGTGCCAGCAGCGCGGGACTGCTTAACTCACCCCTCCACTTT.

The chain recombines TRBV28 with TRBJ2-2; D may be TRBD1 (6 bases). Germline assignment: CDR1 MDHEN and CDR2 SYDVKM. The CDR3 is 16 residues long. Between the trimmed V and J ends, which lost 6 bases and 2 bases, there was a span of 16 bases. CDR3 in amino acids: CASSQPTGSNTGELFF. CDR3 nucleotides: TGTGCCAGCAGCCAACCGACAGGAAGTAACACCGGGGAGCTGTTTTTT.

V usage is TRBV28 and J usage is TRBJ1-3; TRBD1 matches at 7 bases. The J segment lost 0 bases and the V segment lost 6 bases, leaving 11 bases of the junction unmatched. The CDR3 length is 17 residues. Per germline, CDR1 MDHEN and CDR2 SYDVKM. The CDR3 sequence: CASRPQDRWNSGNTIYF. CDR3 nucleotide sequence: TGTGCCAGCAGGCCCCAGGACAGGTGGAACTCTGGAAACACCATATATTTT.